The present T cell receptor (beta chain) was sequenced within a study of vaccination and CD4 T cells after COVID-19. At the level of the study: Control cultures were given a CEFX pool, an HIV-1 Nef pool, or no peptide.

An Oncomine TCR Beta short-read assay was used to sequence the DNA from cultured CD4+ T cells. MiXCR, applied by TCRdb to the PCR reads, yields one record per CDR3 protein. The table has approximately 20,000 distinct CDR3 sequences, under 55% seen once. This CDR3 region has 17 residues. Germline lookup yields CDR1 SGHAT and CDR2 FQNNGV. The V end lost 1 base, the J end lost 8 bases, and 18 bases lay between the germline ends. Treatment defined: approximately 11-day PBMC culture with coronavirus spike peptide pools or control peptides (ViraFEST assay). ViraFEST stimulated the growth of antigen-specific T cells using peptide pools and subsequently profiled their TCRs by sequencing. Of note for this clonotype: Its antigen is currently unknown.

Source material: CD4+ T cells from blood, cultured in vitro. This rearrangement joins TRBV11-2 to TRBJ1-6; D is ambiguous. The sequence was collected from a human donor who had recovered from COVID-19. CDR3 amino acids: CASSLAPKGRSDSPLHF. Written as DNA, the CDR3 is TGTGCCAGCAGCTTAGCTCCAAAGGGAAGATCCGATTCACCCCTCCACTTT.